This note documents a single T cell receptor beta chain sequence. V was pared by 0 bases and J by 4 bases, with 9 bases between. CDR3 length equals 14 residues. Germline V lookup: CDR1 SGHDN, CDR2 FVKESK. This sample stems from a study of control samples from healthy donors and cancer patients. The table came from immunoSEQ multiplex PCR; TCRdb's copy has only in-frame clones and leaves some out. The profile shows about 140,000 clones, about 90% of them singletons. This chain connects TRBV14 to TRBJ1-2; unclear D gene. The receptor was derived from a man between 18 and 35 years old in good health. The sequenced sample consisted of blood. The DNA of the CDR3 is TGTGCCAGCAGCCAAGACTCGACCGCCTATGGCTACACCTTC. Its protein product is CASSQDSTAYGYTF.